The sequence of this T cell receptor (beta chain) was determined in a study of T cells after yellow fever vaccination. The CDR3 extends over 14 amino acids. Trimming cost V 5 bases and J 5 bases, with 14 bases left between them. The V gene's germline CDR1 is ENHRY and CDR2 SYGVKD. TCRdb independently ran MiXCR on the 5' RACE reads; one entry per CDR3 protein. This repertoire shows some 500,000 distinct CDR3 sequences, roughly 12% found once; its top ten account for over 13%. The genes are TRBV10-3 and TRBJ2-3, with D tentatively TRBD1 (5 bases). The sequence came from a man aged 30 to 39 who received the YFV17D yellow fever vaccine. The sample consisted of PBMCs, taken on the day of the yellow fever booster vaccination. DNA for the CDR3: TGTGCCATCAGTCAATTAGGGGCCCAAGATACGCAGTATTTT. Translated, it gives CAISQLGAQDTQYF.